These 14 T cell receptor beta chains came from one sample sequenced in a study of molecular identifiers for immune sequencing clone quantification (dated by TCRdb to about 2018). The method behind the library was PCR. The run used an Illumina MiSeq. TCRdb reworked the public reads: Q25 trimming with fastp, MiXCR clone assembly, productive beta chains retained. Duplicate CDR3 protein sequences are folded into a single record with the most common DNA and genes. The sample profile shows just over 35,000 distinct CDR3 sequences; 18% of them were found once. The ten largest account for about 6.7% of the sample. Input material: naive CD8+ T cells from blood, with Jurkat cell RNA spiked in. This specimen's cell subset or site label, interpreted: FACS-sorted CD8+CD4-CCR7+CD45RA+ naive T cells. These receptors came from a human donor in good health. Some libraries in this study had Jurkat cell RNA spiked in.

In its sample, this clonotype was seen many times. CDR3 nucleotides: TGCGCCAGCAGTCTGGGGAAAGCCTACGAGCAGTACTTC. Its protein is CASSLGKAYEQYF. This chain joins TRBV5-1 and TRBJ2-7; D uncertain. Trimming left V 5 bases short and J 2 bases short, with 11 bases between. Germline CDR1 is SGHRS and CDR2 is YFSETQ. The CDR3 is made up of 13 amino acids.

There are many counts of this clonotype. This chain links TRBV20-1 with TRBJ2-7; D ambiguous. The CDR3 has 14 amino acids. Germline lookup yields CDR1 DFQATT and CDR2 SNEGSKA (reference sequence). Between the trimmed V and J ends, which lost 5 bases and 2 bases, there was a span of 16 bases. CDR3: CSAPSPWFTYEQYF. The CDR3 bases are TGCAGTGCTCCCAGTCCCTGGTTTACCTACGAGCAGTACTTC.

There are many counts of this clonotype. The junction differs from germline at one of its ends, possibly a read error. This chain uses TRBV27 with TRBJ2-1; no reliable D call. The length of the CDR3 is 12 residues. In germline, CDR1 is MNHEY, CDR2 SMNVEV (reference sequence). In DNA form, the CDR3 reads TGCTCCTCGCAGGCCTCCTACAATGAGCAGTTCTTC. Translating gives CSSQASYNEQFF.

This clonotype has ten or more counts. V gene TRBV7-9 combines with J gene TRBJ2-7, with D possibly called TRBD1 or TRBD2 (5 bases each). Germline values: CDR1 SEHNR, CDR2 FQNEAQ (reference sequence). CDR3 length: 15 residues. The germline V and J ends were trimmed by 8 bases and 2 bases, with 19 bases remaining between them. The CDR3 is CASGQAGTETYEQYF. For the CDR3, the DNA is TGTGCCAGCGGCCAAGCCGGGACCGAGACCTACGAGCAGTACTTC.

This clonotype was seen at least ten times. The CDR3 region is CASSLWGDGYEQYF. Here the CDR3 DNA reads TGTGCCAGCAGTTTATGGGGGGACGGCTACGAGCAGTACTTC. This chain links TRBV28 with TRBJ2-7, with D perhaps given as TRBD1 or TRBD2 (5 bases each). The V end lost 0 bases, the J end lost 3 bases, and 9 bases lay between the germline ends. Germline CDR1 reads MDHEN; CDR2 reads SYDVKM. The CDR3 covers 14 residues.

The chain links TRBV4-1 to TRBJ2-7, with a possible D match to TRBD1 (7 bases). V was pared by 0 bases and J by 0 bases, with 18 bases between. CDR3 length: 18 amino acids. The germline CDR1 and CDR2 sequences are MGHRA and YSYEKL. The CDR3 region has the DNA TGCGCCAGCAGCCAAGATAGAGGGGGCGGGGACATCTCCTACGAGCAGTACTTC. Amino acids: CASSQDRGGGDISYEQYF.

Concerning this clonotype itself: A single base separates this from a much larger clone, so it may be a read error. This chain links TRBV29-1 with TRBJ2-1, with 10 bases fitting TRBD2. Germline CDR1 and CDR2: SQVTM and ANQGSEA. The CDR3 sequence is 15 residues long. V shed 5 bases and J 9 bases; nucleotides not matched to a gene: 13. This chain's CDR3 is CSVLASGSFVGEQFF. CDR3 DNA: TGCAGCGTTTTGGCTAGCGGGAGTTTCGTTGGTGAGCAGTTCTTC.

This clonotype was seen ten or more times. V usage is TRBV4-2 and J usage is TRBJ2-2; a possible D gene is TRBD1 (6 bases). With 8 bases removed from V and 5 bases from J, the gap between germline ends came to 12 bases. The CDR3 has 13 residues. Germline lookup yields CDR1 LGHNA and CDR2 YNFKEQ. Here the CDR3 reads CASAQQGTGELFF. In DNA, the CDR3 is TGTGCCAGCGCGCAGCAGGGGACCGGGGAGCTGTTTTTT.

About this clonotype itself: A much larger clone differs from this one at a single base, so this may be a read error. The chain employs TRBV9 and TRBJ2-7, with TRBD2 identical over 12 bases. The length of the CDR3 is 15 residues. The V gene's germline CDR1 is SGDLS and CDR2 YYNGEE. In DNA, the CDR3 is TGTGCCAACAGCCCTAGCGGGAGGGCCTCCTACGAGCAGTACTTC. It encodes CANSPSGRASYEQYF.

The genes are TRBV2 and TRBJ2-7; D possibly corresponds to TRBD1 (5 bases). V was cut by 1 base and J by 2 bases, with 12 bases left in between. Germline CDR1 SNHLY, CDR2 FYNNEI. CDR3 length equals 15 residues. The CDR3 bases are TGTGCCAGCAGTGAAGGTCAGGGTATGCCCTACGAGCAGTACTTC. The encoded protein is CASSEGQGMPYEQYF.

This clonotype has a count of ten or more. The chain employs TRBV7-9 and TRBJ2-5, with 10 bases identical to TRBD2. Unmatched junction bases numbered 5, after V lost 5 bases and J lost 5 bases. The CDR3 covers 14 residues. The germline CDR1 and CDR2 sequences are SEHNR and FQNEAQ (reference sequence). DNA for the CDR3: TGTGCCAGCAGCCCAGCGGGAGGGCAGGAGACCCAGTACTTC. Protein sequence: CASSPAGGQETQYF.

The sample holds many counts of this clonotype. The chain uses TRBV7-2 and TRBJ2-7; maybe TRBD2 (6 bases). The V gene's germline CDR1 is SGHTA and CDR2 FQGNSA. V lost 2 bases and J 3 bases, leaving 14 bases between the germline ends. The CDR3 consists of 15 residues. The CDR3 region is CASSLNSGTFYEQYF. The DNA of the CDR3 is TGTGCCAGCAGCTTAAATAGCGGCACGTTCTACGAGCAGTACTTC.

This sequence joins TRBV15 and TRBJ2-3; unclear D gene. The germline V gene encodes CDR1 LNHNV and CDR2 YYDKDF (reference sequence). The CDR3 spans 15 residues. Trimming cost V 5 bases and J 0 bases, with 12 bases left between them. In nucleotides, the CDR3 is TGTGCCACCAGCGGCGCTACAACTAGCACAGATACGCAGTATTTT. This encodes CATSGATTSTDTQYF.

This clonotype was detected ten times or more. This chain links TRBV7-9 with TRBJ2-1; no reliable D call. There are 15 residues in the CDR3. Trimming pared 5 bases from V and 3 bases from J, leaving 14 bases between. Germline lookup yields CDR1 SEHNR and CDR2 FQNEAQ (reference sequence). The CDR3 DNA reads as TGTGCCAGCAGCGCTACCGGGCCCTACTACAATGAGCAGTTCTTC. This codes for CASSATGPYYNEQFF.